Following are 10 T cell receptor beta chains from one sample sequenced in a study of T cells in Graves' hyperthyroidism and ophthalmopathy. The CDR3 regions of TCR beta were amplified from RNA transcripts. The HTBI primer set was used in a first-round RT-PCR of the TCR CDR3. MiXCR was run by TCRdb on the multiplex PCR reads, yielding one entry per CDR3 protein. The sample lists fewer than 650,000 distinct CDR3 sequences; 13% to 15% were seen once. The sequencing sample was made of blood. These receptors all stem from a woman under 30 with Graves' ophthalmopathy.

In its sample, this clonotype was seen many times. This chain connects TRBV12-3 or TRBV12-4 to TRBJ1-4; TRBD1 is a possible D gene (6 bases). The CDR3 sequence is 15 residues long. The V end was cut by 5 bases, the J end by 0 bases, with 10 bases between. The CDR3 nucleotides are TGTGCCAGCAGTCTCCGACAGGCAACTAATGAAAAACTGTTTTTT. The encoded protein is CASSLRQATNEKLFF.

This clonotype was seen a few times. J is TRBJ2-5 and V is TRBV7-8; TRBD1 or TRBD2 may be the D gene (7 bases each). V dropped 3 bases and J dropped 7 bases, with 27 bases sitting between them. This CDR3 region has 18 residues. The germline CDR1 and CDR2 sequences are SGHVS and FQNEAQ. The CDR3 region has the DNA TGTGCCAGCAGCTTGGACAGGCCGCGTGAGGAGCGCGGGAGGACCCAGTACTTC. Its protein product is CASSLDRPREERGRTQYF.

The CDR3 bases are TGTGCCAGCAGTTATGGAGGGGGCTCTGACGAAAAACTGTTTTTT. Its translation: CASSYGGGSDEKLFF. The rearrangement uses TRBV6-1 and TRBJ1-4; 7 bases align to TRBD1. The ends lost 5 bases at V and 8 bases at J; junction bases unmatched: 11. Per germline, CDR1 MNHNS and CDR2 SASEGT. CDR3 length: 15 amino acids.

This clonotype was observed at least ten times. CDR3 nucleotide sequence: TGTGCCATCACCACTGGGGCCAACGTCCTGACTTTC. Translation gives CAITTGANVLTF. V usage is TRBV10-3 and J usage is TRBJ2-6, with unresolved D. V lost 7 bases and J lost 2, with 3 bases in between. This CDR3 is built from 12 residues. Germline V lookup: CDR1 ENHRY, CDR2 SYGVKD.

The chain employs TRBV19 and TRBJ2-2; TRBD2 aligns across 9 bases. Germline assignment: CDR1 LNHDA and CDR2 SQIVND (reference sequence). The CDR3 runs to 15 residues. Germline trimming cut 5 bases from V and 3 bases from J; bases unmatched to any gene: 4. The chain's CDR3 is CASSLTSGYTGELFF. In nucleotides, the CDR3 is TGTGCCAGTAGTTTGACTAGCGGTTACACCGGGGAGCTGTTTTTT. Drawing the rest from reference TRBV19 and TRBJ2-2, the complete variable domain is DGGITQSPKYLFRKEGQNVTLSCEQNLNHDAMYWYRQDPGQGLRLIYYSQIVNDFQKGDIAEGYSVSREKKESFPLTVTSAQKNPTAFYLCASSLTSGYTGELFFGEGSRLTVL.

The rearrangement links TRBV6-5 to TRBJ2-2; D call uncertain. The CDR3 is made up of 16 amino acids. CDR1 and CDR2 (germline): MNHEY, SVGAGI. Trimming took 2 bases from V and 0 from J, leaving 10 bases between them. CDR3 in DNA: TGTGCCAGCAGTTACCGGACGTCTCCGAACACCGGGGAGCTGTTTTTT. Translating it yields CASSYRTSPNTGELFF.

A few counts support this clonotype. The chain is built from TRBV20-1 and TRBJ1-5; 7 positions agree with TRBD1. Trimming removed 0 bases from V and 4 bases from J; junction bases left unmatched: 6. The germline V gene encodes CDR1 DFQATT and CDR2 SNEGSKA (reference sequence). The CDR3 is 15 amino acids. CDR3: CSARDPQGLNQPQHF. As DNA, the CDR3 is TGCAGTGCTAGAGATCCACAGGGGCTTAATCAGCCCCAGCATTTT.

The V gene is TRBV19, the J gene TRBJ2-7; 9 bases match TRBD2. CDR1 is LNHDA and CDR2 is SQIVND in the germline V gene (reference sequence). This CDR3 contains 16 residues. The V gene end was trimmed by 4 bases and the J gene end by 4 bases; junction bases not matched to a gene: 11. The CDR3 sequence: CASSRYSGTSSYEQYF. DNA for the CDR3: TGTGCCAGTAGTAGATACTCCGGGACTAGCAGTTACGAGCAGTACTTC.

This clonotype was detected many times. V gene TRBV30 combines with J gene TRBJ1-5; D is uncertain. From germline, CDR1 is GTSNPN and CDR2 SVGIG (reference sequence). This CDR3 comprises 13 residues. V gave up 2 bases and J gave up 2 bases, with 7 bases separating them. The DNA of the CDR3 is TGTGCCTGGAGTCACAGACGCAATCAGCCCCAGCATTTT. It yields the protein CAWSHRRNQPQHF. The variable domain in full, completed from reference TRBV30 and TRBJ1-5, reads SQTIHQWPATLVQPVGSPLSLECTVEGTSNPNLYWYRQAAGRGLQLLFYSVGIGQISSEVPQNLSASRPQDRQFILSSKKLLLSDSGFYLCAWSHRRNQPQHFGDGTRLSIL.

The chain has TRBV6-1 and TRBJ2-1, with D uncertain. With 6 bases removed from V and 7 bases from J, the gap between germline ends came to 22 bases. The germline V gene has CDR1 MNHNS and CDR2 SASEGT. The CDR3 is 16 amino acids. CDR3 region: CASSPYLGSPFNEQFF. The DNA for the CDR3 is TGTGCCAGCAGCCCTTACCTGGGCTCCCCCTTTAATGAGCAGTTCTTC.